This TCR beta chain is from a study of OX40 agonist ivuxolimab in advanced cancers. Describing the broader study: The costimulatory receptor OX40 (CD134) was targeted by ivuxolimab, a fully human IgG2 agonistic monoclonal antibody. Peripheral TCRbeta sequencing was intended to test whether TCR sequence diversity was altered and clonal T-cell expansion was caused by ivuxolimab. Prior anti-PD-1, anti-PD-L1 or anti-CTLA-4 therapy was permitted, and checkpoint inhibitors had been received by 30% to 40% of dose-escalation patients. Partial responses occurred in three dose-escalation patients, of whom one had hepatocellular carcinoma and two had cutaneous melanoma. Of the roughly 52 dose-escalation patients, hepatocellular carcinoma was present in about 20, melanoma in approximately 15, renal cell carcinoma in 9 and head and neck cancer in 9. Intravenous ivuxolimab was administered to patients every 2 weeks at six dose levels: 0.01, 0.1, 0.3, 1.5, 3 and 10 mg/kg. The dose-escalation cohort was about 87% male with a mean age of approximately 60 years, ranging from roughly 20 to 80. The paper describes the monotherapy dose-escalation part (N of about 52 patients) of the phase I trial of ivuxolimab.

This clone appeared a few times. The antigen it binds to is not known. The record has no base qualities; no much larger clone is one base away. Broader findings and caveats from the paper: Low levels of normalized T-cell clonal expansion were also seen in some nonresponding patients. Which antigens the clonally expanded peripheral T cells were specific for was not determined. In the 0.1-3.0 mg/kg groups, partial responders had among the lowest normalized peripheral clonal expansion, particularly in CD8+ T cells. On average, CD8+ T cells showed more expanded clones than CD4+ T cells after ivuxolimab. At doses of 0.1 to 3.0 mg/kg, clonal expansion of both CD4+ and CD8+ T cells in blood was seen between baseline and week 6.

Patients with autoimmune disease history or receiving systemic immunosuppression were excluded from the trial. Peripheral blood for TCR sequencing was drawn from every dose cohort at baseline, at cycle 4 day 1 and at cycle 7 day 1. The samples were drawn from a first-in-human, open-label, multicenter phase I dose-escalation trial of ivuxolimab. Adults with locally advanced or metastatic head and neck squamous cell, hepatocellular, melanoma or renal cell carcinoma were enrolled in the trial. CD4+ and CD8+ T cells were sorted separately from peripheral blood before TCR sequencing. For sequencing of the TCRbeta CDR3 region, genomic DNA was extracted from the sorted cells. TCRbeta CDR3 regions were sequenced using the immunoSEQ Assay. Not all clones reach the TCRdb copy of this immuneACCESS table, which keeps in-frame sequences only. Checked studies attribute under half of the gap to unresolved V genes and leave the rest unexplained. The sample table records 35,000 or so clones; about four fifths of these occur just once. Approximately 18% of the sample goes to the ten largest clones.

Trimming removed 2 bases from V and 4 bases from J; the gene matches leave 7 bases unexplained. The CDR3 numbers 15 residues from cysteine through phenylalanine. Of all the DNA, just the CDR3 is kept, 45 bases in frame from base 1. Based on the germline V gene (reference sequence), the CDR1 and CDR2 sequences are PRHDT and FYEKMQ. This specimen consisted of CD4+ or CD8+ T cells sorted from blood, obtained in a trial of the OX40 agonist ivuxolimab. The receptor comes from an adult with an advanced solid tumor such as melanoma, head and neck, liver or kidney cancer. The rearranged chain carries TRBV13 and TRBJ2-5; TRBD2 aligns with 7 central bases. The sequenced DNA is TGTGCCAGCAGCTTAACAGGAGGCGGGAGAGAGACCCAGTACTTC. Its translation is CASSLTGGGRETQYF.